Listed below are T cell receptor beta chains from one sample, sequenced in a study of cytomegalovirus exposure and HLA in healthy donors. Only in-frame clones appear in the TCRdb table, and some are missing; sequencing was by immunoSEQ multiplex PCR. The sample contains about 69,000 clones, roughly three quarters of which appear only once. The material sequenced was PBMCs. Receptor source: a man aged 18 to 30 in good health and CMV-seronegative. CDR3s include the opening cysteine and the closing phenylalanine or tryptophan. The D gene is left open where the match is weak. Expanded clones are given a class, and other clones once, few, many or no size at all.

j_call | d_call | clone_size | v_call | cdr3_aa | cdr3_nt
TRBJ2-2 | TRBD2 | few | TRBV11-2 | CASRNPGGLSWELFF | TGTGCCAGCCGAAATCCGGGGGGGCTATCCTGGGAGCTGTTTTTT
TRBJ1-3 | . | . | TRBV9 | CASSGYRVVHSGNTIYF | TGTGCCAGCAGCGGCTACAGGGTGGTCCACTCTGGAAACACCATATATTTT
TRBJ1-3 | TRBD1 | . | TRBV27 | CASSPPPTGAGNTIYF | TGTGCCAGCAGTCCCCCCCCGACAGGGGCTGGAAACACCATATATTTT
TRBJ1-2 | TRBD1 | . | TRBV7-9 | CASSLGIGTVGYGYTF | TGTGCCAGCAGCTTAGGGATAGGGACAGTTGGCTATGGCTACACCTTC
TRBJ2-1 | . | few | TRBV7-9 | CASSPDLGTGNEQFF | TGTGCCAGCAGCCCCGATCTGGGTACGGGGAATGAGCAGTTCTTC
TRBJ2-3 | . | few | TRBV11-2 | CASSPGVSTDTQYF | TGTGCCAGCAGCCCAGGGGTGAGCACAGATACGCAGTATTTT
TRBJ2-1 | . | . | TRBV19 | CASSRSYNEQFF | TGTGCCAGTAGCCGTTCCTACAATGAGCAGTTCTTC
TRBJ2-1 | . | . | TRBV19 | CATKLGVSHNEQFF | TGTGCCACGAAGCTCGGGGTTTCTCACAATGAGCAGTTCTTC
TRBJ1-6 | . | . | TRBV7-2 | CASSQGVLSPLHF | TGTGCCAGTTCACAGGGTGTATTGTCACCCCTCCACTTT
TRBJ2-5 | TRBD2 | few | TRBV6-6 | CASSYGGGETQYF | TGTGCCAGCAGTTACGGGGGGGGAGAGACCCAGTACTTC
TRBJ1-2 | TRBD1 | . | TRBV11-2 | CASSSVDRDHGYTF | TGTGCCAGCAGTTCTGTCGACAGGGACCATGGCTACACCTTC
TRBJ2-5 | . | . | TRBV19 | CASSIDAGAWAQYF | TGTGCCAGTAGTATAGATGCGGGGGCATGGGCCCAGTACTTC
TRBJ2-7 | TRBD1 | . | TRBV4-2 | CASSQSGTGTYEQYF | TGTGCCAGCAGCCAATCCGGGACAGGGACCTACGAGCAGTACTTC
TRBJ1-5 | TRBD1 | . | TRBV11-2 | CASSLAPDRAQPQHF | TGTGCCAGCAGCTTAGCCCCGGACAGGGCTCAGCCCCAGCATTTT
TRBJ1-2 | . | . | TRBV2 | CASTGSTNYGYTF | TGTGCCAGTACAGGGAGCACCAACTATGGCTACACCTTC
TRBJ1-1 | . | . | TRBV19 | CASRSPGTGEKAFF | TGTGCCAGTAGGTCACCAGGGACGGGGGAAAAAGCTTTCTTT
TRBJ2-3 | . | . | TRBV5-1 | CASSYGLTDTQYF | TGCGCCAGCAGCTACGGGTTAACAGATACGCAGTATTTT